Listed here are 2 T cell receptor beta chains from one sample, sequenced in a study of T cell repertoires in cytomegalovirus infection. TCRdb reanalysed the reads using MiXCR and keeps one entry per CDR3 protein. The sample includes about 230,000 distinct CDR3 sequences, 6.5% of them seen just once. The sequenced sample consisted of PBMCs. These receptors all stem from a human donor in good health (CMV status not recorded). Some clones in this sample may be carry-over from other donors' samples.

This clonotype was observed many times. The CDR3 loop reads CASSSYIQGSSEAFF. The CDR3 coding sequence is TGCGCCAGCAGCTCCTACATCCAGGGTAGTAGTGAAGCTTTCTTT. This rearrangement joins TRBV5-1 to TRBJ1-1, with a tentative D call TRBD1 (5 bases). This CDR3 contains 15 residues. Germline V lookup: CDR1 SGHRS, CDR2 YFSETQ. Trimming took off 3 bases at V and 7 bases at J, with 19 bases between the two ends.

This clonotype has at least ten counts. The rearrangement links TRBV30 to TRBJ1-6, with D perhaps TRBD1 (6 bases). Trimming shortened V by 4 bases and J by 10 bases, and 14 bases separated the two germline ends. The CDR3 runs to 13 residues. The germline gives CDR1 GTSNPN, CDR2 SVGIG (reference sequence). The CDR3 bases are TGTGCCTGGACCAAAAGGGGGGGGTCACCCCTCCACTTT. The encoded protein is CAWTKRGGSPLHF.